These 4 T cell receptor beta chains were all obtained from the same sample, sequenced in a study of T-cell reconstitution after alpha-beta-depleted transplantation in children. Library preparation (for TCRbeta) was performed with unique molecular identifiers. Using its own MiXCR run on the PCR reads, TCRdb lists one record per CDR3 protein. Here the sample spans some 490,000 distinct CDR3 sequences, approximately 12% being singletons. Specimen: PBMCs from the stem cell graft donor, collected from the stem cell graft. The receptors shown here come from a human donor who donated a stem cell graft to a child with combined immunodeficiency.

This clonotype was observed many times. The chain employs TRBV2 and TRBJ2-7; 9 bases line up with TRBD2. Germline trimming cut 8 bases from V and 2 bases from J; bases unmatched to any gene: 7. Germline loops: CDR1 SNHLY, CDR2 FYNNEI. This CDR3 comprises 14 residues. The CDR3 protein is CASAGGVGPYEQYF. CDR3 in DNA: TGTGCCAGCGCGGGGGGGGTTGGCCCCTACGAGCAGTACTTC.

This clonotype occurred many times. The chain joins TRBV5-5 to TRBJ1-2, with TRBD1 matching over 8 bases. Germline trimming cut 4 bases from V and 3 bases from J; bases unmatched to any gene: 5. Germline CDR1 reads SGHKS; CDR2 reads YYEKEE (reference sequence). The CDR3 spans 14 residues. Here the CDR3 reads CASSDGQGDYGYTF. The CDR3 DNA reads as TGTGCCAGCAGCGACGGACAGGGTGACTATGGCTACACCTTC.

A few counts support this clonotype. The chain is built from TRBV12-3 or TRBV12-4 and TRBJ2-2, with TRBD2 matching over 9 bases. The V segment lost 5 bases and the J segment 3 bases; nucleotides outside the gene matches: 16. This CDR3 is 19 amino acids long. The DNA of the CDR3 is TGTGCCAGCAGTCTGCGCCTTGGCCTATTAGCGGGAGACACCGGGGAGCTGTTTTTT. This encodes CASSLRLGLLAGDTGELFF.

This clonotype was recorded at least ten times. The V call is TRBV6-5, the J call TRBJ1-5; tentatively, D is TRBD1 (5 bases). CDR3 size: 14 residues. Trimming pared 0 bases from V and 7 bases from J, leaving 10 bases between. Germline-derived CDR1 and CDR2 are MNHEY and SVGAGI. CDR3 sequence: CASSYSYRDQPQHF. The CDR3 nucleotides are TGTGCCAGCAGTTACTCGTATCGGGACCAGCCCCAGCATTTT.